The entry below gives a single T cell receptor beta chain sequence along with its context. Its target is not known. This entry comes from a study of regulatory T cells in long-lasting Graves disease. General observations from the study: Patients whose Graves' disease persisted exhibited lower TCR diversity than those newly diagnosed.

The germline V gene has CDR1 SGHTA and CDR2 FQGTGA. V lost 5 bases and J 2 bases, leaving 17 bases between the germline ends. CDR3 length: 16 amino acids. Building the TCR beta libraries relied on iRepertoire HTBI primers, and CDR3 regions underwent Arm-PCR. TCRdb ran MiXCR on the multiplex PCR reads and lists one entry per CDR3 protein. This table has fewer than 550,000 distinct CDR3 sequences, approximately 21% appearing once. Time point: persistent/refractory GD, antithyroid drugs over 5 years with positive TRAb. Construction of the TCR library relied on RNA isolated from PBMCs. The TCR sequence derives from a female donor with Graves disease. V gene TRBV7-3 combines with J gene TRBJ2-3, with a possible D match to TRBD1 (6 bases). The sequences come from peripheral blood mononuclear cells (PBMCs), collected when the disease was refractory, from a patient treated with antithyroid drugs. DNA of the CDR3: TGTGCCAGCAGCACCTACCCACAGGGCCTCACAGATACGCAGTATTTT. This sequence encodes CASSTYPQGLTDTQYF.